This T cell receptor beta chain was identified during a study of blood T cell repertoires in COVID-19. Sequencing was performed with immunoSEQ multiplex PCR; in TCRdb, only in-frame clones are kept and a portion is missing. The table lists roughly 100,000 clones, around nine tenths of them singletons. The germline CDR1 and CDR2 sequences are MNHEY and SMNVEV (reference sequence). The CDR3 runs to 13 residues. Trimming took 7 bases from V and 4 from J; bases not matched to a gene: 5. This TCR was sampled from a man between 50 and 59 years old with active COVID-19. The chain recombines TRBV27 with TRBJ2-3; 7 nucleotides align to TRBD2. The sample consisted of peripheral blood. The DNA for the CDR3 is TGTGCCAGCACCTGGGGGGGGTCAGATACGCAGTATTTT. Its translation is CASTWGGSDTQYF.